This T cell receptor beta chain came from a study of beta chain features in type 1 diabetes. Findings of the study overall: Shorter TCRB CDR3s, moderately but significantly so, marked every one of the four CD4+ subsets in Type 1 diabetes patients.

The CDR3 runs 13 residues. Germline V gene data show CDR1 as GTSNPN and CDR2 as SVGIG (reference sequence). The V and J ends lost 3 bases and 2 bases, in that order; junction bases with no gene match: 4. This clone occurred a few times. Its matching antigen is unknown. Every isolated RNA sample was fully reverse transcribed, so sequencing captured expressed TCRB transcripts. Libraries were prepared by immunoSEQ multiplex PCR; TCRdb keeps only in-frame clonotypes and omits some of them. Among nearly 700,000 clones listed, 13% were seen once. The source is a man aged 18 to 29 with type 1 diabetes. The rearrangement uses TRBV30 and TRBJ2-7; 7 bases agree with TRBD2. What was sequenced was naive CD4+ T cells from blood. The CDR3 is CAWRKGGAYEQYF. For the CDR3, the DNA is TGTGCCTGGAGAAAGGGAGGGGCCTACGAGCAGTACTTC.